The next 31 T cell receptor beta chains were all read from a single sample in a study of shared clonotypes between healthy human individuals. The repertoire was sequenced with immunoSEQ multiplex PCR; TCRdb's copy has only in-frame clones and lacks some. The data contain 780,000 or so clones, roughly two thirds of them singletons. The sequencing input was memory CD4+ T cells sorted from blood. The subset denotes: CD45RA-negative fraction. The receptors stem from a woman aged 25 to 39 in good health.

This chain uses TRBV5-1 with TRBJ1-1, with D maybe TRBD1 (6 bases). V was shortened by 0 bases and J by 6 bases, with 12 bases between the two germline ends. This CDR3 comprises 14 residues. Germline V CDR1 and CDR2: SGHRS, YFSETQ. The CDR3 loop reads CASSLGQERPEAFF. For the CDR3, the DNA is TGCGCCAGCAGCTTGGGACAGGAAAGGCCTGAAGCTTTCTTT.

This chain links TRBV29-1 with TRBJ2-5, with D unresolved. This CDR3 comprises 12 residues. Germline V gene sequence: CDR1 SQVTM, CDR2 ANQGSEA. V dropped 4 bases and J dropped 4 bases, with 10 bases sitting between them. CDR3 DNA: TGCAGCGTTGTCGTACCCCCAGAGACCCAGTACTTC. Translated: CSVVVPPETQYF.

Points on this clone: With a far larger clone one base away, a read error is the likely cause. Other nucleotide sequences from this sample produce the same CDR3. The chain couples TRBV5-1 to TRBJ1-2; TRBD1 aligns across 7 bases. Unmatched junction bases numbered 7, after V lost 4 bases and J lost 4 bases. Germline lookup yields CDR1 SGHRS and CDR2 YFSETQ. This CDR3 spans 14 amino acids. The CDR3 loop is CASSLEGQFYGYTF. The CDR3 DNA follows: TGCGCCAGCAGCCTGGAGGGACAGTTCTATGGCTACACCTTC.

The rearrangement links TRBV6-5 to TRBJ1-5, with 7 positions matching TRBD1. The CDR3 covers 13 residues. The V gene's germline CDR1 is MNHEY and CDR2 SVGAGI. J gave up 6 bases and V 8 bases, and 7 bases lay outside the gene matches. CDR3 residues: CASQDRAGQPQHF. The CDR3 region has the DNA TGTGCCAGCCAAGACAGGGCTGGTCAGCCCCAGCATTTT.

In its sample, this clone was seen a few times. This chain links TRBV19 with TRBJ2-7; D is unresolved. Trimming pared 3 bases from V and 2 bases from J, leaving 8 bases between. CDR3 size: 13 residues. Looked up from germline, CDR1 is LNHDA and CDR2 is SQIVND (reference sequence). CDR3 sequence reads: CASSIEVTYEQYF. In DNA form, the CDR3 reads TGTGCCAGTAGTATCGAGGTTACCTACGAGCAGTACTTC.

Of note for this clone: This likely traces to a read error, being one base from a far larger clone. This chain joins TRBV10-1 and TRBJ2-2; 7 bases match TRBD1. With V trimmed by 6 bases and J by 3 bases, 4 bases remained unmatched. Germline values: CDR1 WNHNN, CDR2 SYGVQD (reference sequence). The CDR3 runs 14 residues. CDR3 bases: TGCGCCAGCAGCGCCGGGACAGACACCGGGGAGCTGTTTTTT. Translating it yields CASSAGTDTGELFF.

The J gene is TRBJ1-1, the V gene TRBV10-1; 7 bases agree with TRBD1. The CDR3 runs 15 residues. V lost 0 bases to trimming and J lost 4 bases; unmatched junction nucleotides: 5. From germline, CDR1 is WNHNN and CDR2 SYGVQD (reference sequence). Here the CDR3 reads CASSESRAGGTEAFF. Here the CDR3 DNA reads TGCGCCAGCAGTGAGTCGAGGGCAGGGGGCACTGAAGCTTTCTTT.

V gene TRBV5-1 combines with J gene TRBJ2-1, with unresolved D. V gave up 0 bases and J gave up 0 bases, with 10 bases separating them. CDR1 is SGHRS, CDR2 YFSETQ, per germline. This CDR3 comprises 16 residues. For the CDR3, the DNA is TGCGCCAGCAGCTTGGGCAGCAGACGCTCCTACAATGAGCAGTTCTTC. Protein sequence: CASSLGSRRSYNEQFF.

With regard to this clone: The same CDR3 also results from other DNA sequences found in this sample. The V gene is TRBV19, the J gene TRBJ1-1, with 8 bases aligning to TRBD1. The V gene's germline CDR1 is LNHDA and CDR2 SQIVND (reference sequence). The J segment lost 4 bases and the V segment lost 3 bases, leaving 1 base of the junction unmatched. The CDR3 has 13 residues. The chain's CDR3 is CASSIDRGTEAFF. CDR3 bases: TGTGCCAGTAGTATTGACAGGGGCACTGAAGCTTTCTTT.

The chain joins TRBV6-1 to TRBJ1-5; D is perhaps TRBD1 (6 bases). The V end was cut by 7 bases, the J end by 2 bases, with 15 bases between. Germline V gene lookup returns CDR1 MNHNS and CDR2 SASEGT. The CDR3 covers 15 residues. Written as DNA, the CDR3 is TGTGCCAGCAATTCGGGGGCAGCGGGCAATCAGCCCCAGCATTTT. It is translated as CASNSGAAGNQPQHF.

This chain connects TRBV27 to TRBJ1-2; D is unclear. The CDR3 runs 18 residues. Trimming cost V 3 bases and J 1 base, with 21 bases left between them. Germline CDR1 and CDR2: MNHEY and SMNVEV (reference sequence). The CDR3 nucleotides are TGTGCCAGCAGTTTTCGTTTCGGCCAGCTGGCGGTTAACTATGGCTACACCTTC. Protein sequence: CASSFRFGQLAVNYGYTF.

The chain couples TRBV28 to TRBJ1-1; D remains ambiguous. CDR1 and CDR2 from the germline V gene are MDHEN and SYDVKM. Trimming took off 3 bases at V and 3 bases at J, with 8 bases between the two ends. The CDR3 is made up of 13 amino acids. The CDR3 DNA is TGTGCCAGCAGTTTTTATTCGTACACTGAAGCTTTCTTT. Amino acid sequence: CASSFYSYTEAFF.

This chain joins TRBV11-3 and TRBJ2-7; TRBD1 matches at 8 bases. The germline gives CDR1 SGHNT, CDR2 YENEEA. The CDR3 is made up of 16 amino acids. The junction had 12 bases not matched to a gene; V was cut back by 3 bases and J by 5 bases. CDR3 amino acids: CASSFGAGQGPHEQYF. In DNA form, the CDR3 reads TGTGCCAGCAGCTTCGGTGCAGGACAGGGACCCCACGAGCAGTACTTC.

To note about this clone: This may be a read error, as it is one base from a much larger clone. The chain has TRBV5-4 and TRBJ2-7, with a weak D call TRBD1 (6 bases). CDR3 length: 12 amino acids. Germline-derived CDR1 and CDR2 are SGHNT and YYREEE (reference sequence). V dropped 2 bases and J dropped 4 bases, with 7 bases sitting between them. The CDR3 DNA follows: TGTGCCAGCAGCTTAACAGGGTACGAGCAGTACTTC. It yields the protein CASSLTGYEQYF.

This chain uses TRBV29-1 with TRBJ1-6; no clear D gene. The CDR3 sequence is 13 residues long. CDR1 is SQVTM and CDR2 is ANQGSEA in the germline V gene. Trimming removed 4 bases from V and 8 bases from J, with 12 bases in between. This chain's CDR3 is CSVGEGLDSPLHF. Here the CDR3 DNA reads TGCAGCGTTGGGGAAGGACTGGATTCACCCCTCCACTTT.

The chain joins TRBV27 to TRBJ1-1; D not resolved. The CDR3 totals 12 residues. Germline CDR1 reads MNHEY; CDR2 reads SMNVEV (reference sequence). V was cut by 4 bases and J by 10 bases, with 13 bases left in between. The CDR3 bases are TGTGCCAGCAGTTCCATGGGCGGCGTAGCTTTCTTT. Its translation: CASSSMGGVAFF.

The chain links TRBV5-1 to TRBJ2-1, with D perhaps matching TRBD2 (6 bases). Germline V gene lookup returns CDR1 SGHRS and CDR2 YFSETQ. The CDR3 sequence is 17 residues long. The ends were cut back, 0 bases at V and 3 bases at J, with 16 bases in the middle. CDR3 sequence (DNA): TGCGCCAGCAGCTTGGTGGACGGGAGTCCAATCTACAATGAGCAGTTCTTC. This translates into CASSLVDGSPIYNEQFF.

The V gene is TRBV6-5, the J gene TRBJ1-1, with D unclear. This CDR3 region has 11 residues. The germline V gene has CDR1 MNHEY and CDR2 SVGAGI. V was cut by 8 bases and J by 1 base, with 5 bases left in between. The CDR3 nucleotides read TGTGCCAGCTTCGGGAACACTGAAGCTTTCTTT. It is translated as CASFGNTEAFF.

This clone was counted a single time. The chain uses TRBV7-2 and TRBJ2-7; 7 nucleotides line up with TRBD1. The CDR3 length is 14 residues. Germline CDR1 and CDR2: SGHTA and FQGNSA. V lost 5 bases to trimming and J lost 0 bases; unmatched junction nucleotides: 4. The CDR3 loop is CASSTGQHSYEQYF. The DNA for the CDR3 is TGTGCCAGCAGCACGGGACAGCACTCCTACGAGCAGTACTTC.

The chain combines TRBV7-9 with TRBJ1-5; the D is unclear. The germline V gene has CDR1 SEHNR and CDR2 FQNEAQ (reference sequence). Trimming shortened V by 3 bases and J by 1 base, and 7 bases separated the two germline ends. There are 14 residues in the CDR3. CDR3 loop: CASSFAGSNQPQHF. The CDR3 nucleotides are TGTGCCAGCAGCTTCGCGGGGAGCAATCAGCCCCAGCATTTT.

The count of this clone is one. Other DNA sequences in the same sample also yield this CDR3. The J gene is TRBJ1-1, the V gene TRBV20-1; D gene uncertain. V lost 6 bases and J lost 1, with 6 bases in between. This CDR3 region has 11 residues. Germline CDR1 is DFQATT and CDR2 is SNEGSKA (reference sequence). The CDR3 is CSARRNTEAFF. The CDR3, as DNA: TGCAGTGCCAGAAGGAACACTGAAGCTTTCTTT.

The chain recombines TRBV7-8 with TRBJ2-3; 11 bases agree with TRBD2. This CDR3 has 14 amino acids. Trimming took 7 bases from V and 15 from J; bases not matched to a gene: 15. Germline CDR1 and CDR2: SGHVS and FQNEAQ. In DNA form, the CDR3 reads TGTGCCAGCAAAGAAGGGGTGGGACTAGCGGCCCCATATTTT. Translation gives CASKEGVGLAAPYF.

This rearrangement joins TRBV5-5 to TRBJ1-2, with D unresolved. This CDR3 has 14 residues. Between the trimmed V and J ends, which lost 0 bases and 6 bases, there was a span of 12 bases. The germline V gene has CDR1 SGHKS and CDR2 YYEKEE (reference sequence). The CDR3 region has the DNA TGTGCCAGCAGCTTGGTTACAGCTGCGGATGGCTACACCTTC. Its translation: CASSLVTAADGYTF.

The chain is built from TRBV11-2 and TRBJ1-4; possible D gene TRBD1, 5 bases. The CDR3 has 13 residues. Trimming stripped 3 bases from V and 7 bases from J, with 9 bases between. Germline values: CDR1 SGHAT, CDR2 FQNNGV. This CDR3 is CASSFRDLEKLFF. DNA for the CDR3: TGTGCCAGCAGCTTTCGGGACCTTGAAAAACTGTTTTTT.

V gene TRBV28 combines with J gene TRBJ2-1, with D hard to call. V lost 6 bases and J 7 bases, leaving 16 bases between the germline ends. The CDR3 contains 14 residues. Looked up from germline, CDR1 is MDHEN and CDR2 is SYDVKM. The DNA for the CDR3 is TGTGCCAGCAGGGCATGGGTGACCCGGAATGAGCAGTTCTTC. Amino acid sequence: CASRAWVTRNEQFF.

The rearrangement joins TRBV28 to TRBJ2-7; D is unresolved. CDR1 is MDHEN and CDR2 is SYDVKM in the germline V gene. The CDR3 loop spans 12 amino acids. The V and J ends lost 3 bases and 6 bases respectively, with 9 bases between them. CDR3 DNA: TGTGCCAGCAGTTTGTGGCAGGCCGAGCAGTACTTC. It yields the protein CASSLWQAEQYF.

This clone appeared a single time. DNA of the CDR3: TGTGCCAGCAGTTTGCCAATCGGGGGCTATGGCTACACCTTC. Protein: CASSLPIGGYGYTF. The chain uses TRBV28 and TRBJ1-2; D possibly corresponds to TRBD1 (5 bases). Trimming removed 3 bases at V and 4 bases at J, with 12 bases between. From germline, CDR1 is MDHEN and CDR2 SYDVKM. This CDR3 is 14 amino acids long.

This chain connects TRBV5-1 to TRBJ2-7; D is undetermined. CDR1 SGHRS and CDR2 YFSETQ come from the germline V gene. CDR3 length: 17 amino acids. Trimming took off 0 bases at V and 5 bases at J, with 21 bases between the two ends. The CDR3 loop is CASSLAVTPGLSDEQYF. The CDR3 DNA follows: TGCGCCAGCAGCTTGGCTGTCACCCCAGGCCTTTCCGACGAGCAGTACTTC.

This sequence joins TRBV11-2 and TRBJ2-3; the match to TRBD2 covers 10 bases. V dropped 1 base and J dropped 5; count of bases not matched to a gene: 6. CDR1 and CDR2 from the germline V gene are SGHAT and FQNNGV. The CDR3 totals 16 residues. The chain's CDR3 is CASSLALAGGLDTQYF. DNA of the CDR3: TGTGCCAGCAGCTTAGCCTTAGCGGGAGGATTAGATACGCAGTATTTT.

This chain uses TRBV6-6 with TRBJ1-4, with unresolved D. CDR3 size: 15 residues. Trimming took off 5 bases at V and 7 bases at J, with 17 bases between the two ends. The germline V gene encodes CDR1 MNHNY and CDR2 SVGAGI (reference sequence). CDR3 nucleotide sequence: TGTGCCAGCAGTACCGAGATGTGGGCTGCTGAAAAACTGTTTTTT. Protein product: CASSTEMWAAEKLFF.

The chain carries TRBV11-3 and TRBJ2-1; TRBD1 might be the D (5 bases). V was clipped by 1 base and J by 1 base, with 11 bases between them. CDR1 and CDR2 (germline): SGHNT, YENEEA. The length of the CDR3 is 16 residues. Here the CDR3 reads CASSLGGPGSYNEQFF. CDR3 bases: TGTGCCAGCAGCTTAGGGGGCCCCGGGTCCTACAATGAGCAGTTCTTC.